Listed below are T cell receptor beta chains from one sample, sequenced in a study of cytomegalovirus exposure and HLA in healthy donors. TCRdb's table, derived via immunoSEQ multiplex PCR, lists solely in-frame clones and lacks some. The profile shows some 170,000 clones, approximately 72% of them singletons. Source material: PBMCs. Receptors were obtained from a human donor in good health. CDR3s leave out the opening cysteine and the closing phenylalanine or tryptophan. The order of the fields is clone size, V gene, J gene, CDR3 protein. Some rows mark clone size as missing; the rest say once, few, many or name a class of expanded clone.

>-|TRBV11-3|TRBJ2-7
ASSGGAGGHEQY
>few|TRBV6-5|TRBJ2-7
ASSLPGDEQY
>-|TRBV2|TRBJ2-5
ASSGSSGGVETQY
>-|TRBV7-8|TRBJ2-3
ASSSVTAGASSTDTQY
>-|TRBV7-8|TRBJ1-5
ASSLSSGSNQPQH
>few|TRBV2|TRBJ1-1
ASSGQALNTEAF
>few|TRBV11-2|TRBJ1-2
ASSLESRTENYGYT
>-|TRBV11-1|TRBJ2-5
ASSPDYIQETQY
>-|TRBV18|TRBJ1-1
ASRNGNTEAF
>-|TRBV7-8|TRBJ2-7
ASSPNPLAGGIYEQY